Listed below are T cell receptor beta chains from one sample, sequenced in a study of blood T cell repertoires in COVID-19. Assay: immunoSEQ multiplex PCR; the TCRdb copy retains only in-frame clones and omits some. Of 150,000 or so clones in the sample, about 89% were seen once. The sample taken for sequencing was peripheral blood. The receptors here all came from a man older than 75 with acute or convalescent COVID-19. Each CDR3 is given with its conserved first and last residue. A D gene is named only where the DNA matches it firmly.

TRBV7-6	TRBJ2-2	TRBD1	CASSLGTGTVHGELFF
TRBV7-8	TRBJ1-5	TRBD1	CASSLVGGTGLGNQPQHF
TRBV5-1	TRBJ2-1	TRBD2	CASSPGLAGPNEQFF
TRBV5-1	TRBJ1-1	-	CASSIGGFDTEAFF
TRBV6-6	TRBJ2-1	-	CASSLTWTGSGGLEQFF
TRBV9	TRBJ2-1	-	CASSAREGAYNEQFF
TRBV27	TRBJ1-2	TRBD1	CASSLSYRGQHYGYTF
TRBV19	TRBJ2-1	-	CASSIRRGNEQFF
TRBV11-2	TRBJ2-5	-	CASSFGDWGTQYF
TRBV27	TRBJ1-2	-	CASSLGGTLLNYGYTF
TRBV11-2	TRBJ2-5	-	CASSDLGGGETQYF
TRBV28	TRBJ2-7	-	CASSLFGANPYEQYF
TRBV9	TRBJ1-1	-	CASSVEVKGEAFF
TRBV5-1	TRBJ2-4	-	CASSLTLPGANIQYF
TRBV10-3	TRBJ2-7	TRBD1	CAISLQGVEQYF
TRBV6-4	TRBJ1-2	TRBD1	CASSQDRSHGYTF
TRBV4-2	TRBJ1-4	TRBD1	CASSQDQDRVHEKLFF
TRBV19	TRBJ2-1	-	CASSIAFGTSGPYNEQFF
TRBV6-6	TRBJ1-4	TRBD1	CASGTGLAEKLFF
TRBV3-1/TRBV3-2	TRBJ2-3	-	CASSQGMAVGGTDTQYF
TRBV5-1	TRBJ1-1	-	CASSLGSVNTEAFF
TRBV28	TRBJ1-2	-	CASRGPDYGYTF
TRBV11-3	TRBJ2-1	TRBD2	CASSMTSGYNEQFF
TRBV10-3	TRBJ2-2	-	CAISAGGKNTGELFF
TRBV4-1	TRBJ2-2	-	CASSQPLQGPNTGELFF
TRBV7-8	TRBJ2-5	-	CASSLGTVGETQYF
TRBV18	TRBJ2-7	-	CASSVSTDSYEQYF
TRBV29-1	TRBJ1-2	-	CSVGEGRAGYTF
TRBV6-6	TRBJ1-3	TRBD1	CASSSPDRGGNTIYF
TRBV27	TRBJ2-7	-	CASSRYGTYEQYF
TRBV27	TRBJ2-1	-	CASSLLWGKGSYNEQFF
TRBV18	TRBJ2-5	-	CASSPGQASTGETQYF
TRBV28	TRBJ1-3	-	CASSSIQGVSGNTIYF
TRBV20-1	TRBJ2-3	-	CSASNLVGLSTDTQYF
TRBV7-8	TRBJ2-7	TRBD1	CASSWSGQGSSYEQYF
TRBV10-3	TRBJ2-1	-	CAISEYVGGSYNEQFF
TRBV25-1	TRBJ1-4	-	CASSEAVGTNEKLFF
TRBV5-1	TRBJ2-5	TRBD1	CASSQTGQQETQYF
TRBV25-1	TRBJ2-5	TRBD1	CASSTNRGRGETQYF
TRBV6-5	TRBJ2-2	-	CASSYLGELFF
TRBV5-1	TRBJ2-7	-	CASSLGGPYEQYF
TRBV5-1	TRBJ2-2	-	CASSLGAGTGELFF
TRBV7-8	TRBJ1-4	TRBD1	CASSLRQGQGEKLFF
TRBV7-2	TRBJ2-2	TRBD2	CASSLSPLASGELFF
TRBV9	TRBJ1-6	TRBD1	CASSARQGADSPLHF
TRBV5-1	TRBJ2-2	-	CASSSGGEVTGELFF
TRBV11-1	TRBJ2-1	-	CASSLDGQYNEQFF
TRBV7-9	TRBJ1-2	-	CASSLAEMNYGYTF
TRBV3-1/TRBV3-2	TRBJ1-2	TRBD1	CASSQPGQGRDGYTF
TRBV2	TRBJ1-2	TRBD1	CASSDRTGRGGGYTF
TRBV6-5	TRBJ2-1	-	CASSYGTPSYNEQFF
TRBV19	TRBJ1-5	-	CASNTIGGSNQPQHF
TRBV19	TRBJ2-1	-	CASSMGWTSYNEQFF
TRBV11-1	TRBJ1-2	TRBD1	CASSPGQNYGYTF
TRBV5-1	TRBJ2-2	TRBD1	CASSPADRDAGELFF
TRBV5-1	TRBJ2-2	TRBD1	CASSLAGQGAGGELFF